These T cell receptor beta chains were read from a single sample in a study of shared clonotypes between healthy human individuals. Clones were sequenced by immunoSEQ multiplex PCR, and TCRdb holds only the in-frame ones, with some missing. The sample consists of about 320,000 clones, roughly 84% of them appearing once. The material sequenced was memory CD8+ T cells sorted from blood. The receptor source for this set is a young man in good health. Each CDR3 is given with its conserved first and last residue. A D gene is named only where the DNA matches it firmly. Clone size, where shown, is once, few, many, or a class for clones that have expanded.

>TRBV7-8|.|14|TRBJ2-2|.
CASSFGGYTGELFF
TGTGCCAGCAGCTTCGGGGGTTACACCGGGGAGCTGTTTTTT
>TRBV27|few|11|TRBJ1-2|.
CATRRNYGYTF
TGTGCCACCCGGAGGAACTATGGCTACACCTTC
>TRBV6-5|.|14|TRBJ1-1|.
CASSYSGGRTEAFF
TGTGCCAGCAGTTACTCGGGGGGAAGGACTGAAGCTTTCTTT
>TRBV30|.|14|TRBJ2-7|.
CAWSGDRSSYEQYF
TGTGCCTGGAGTGGGGACCGAAGCTCCTACGAGCAGTACTTC
>TRBV25-1|.|13|TRBJ1-1|.
CASSVPGHPKTFF
TGTGCCAGCAGTGTCCCCGGACACCCTAAAACTTTCTTT
>TRBV7-2|.|14|TRBJ2-3|.
CASSLLQGTDTQYF
TGTGCCAGCAGCTTACTTCAAGGCACAGATACGCAGTATTTT
>TRBV28|.|16|TRBJ1-5|.
CASSEPGEYVNQPQHF
TGTGCCAGCAGTGAACCCGGGGAGTATGTCAATCAGCCCCAGCATTTT
>TRBV7-2|.|15|TRBJ1-2|TRBD1
CASSSPGTGVGGYTF
TGTGCCAGCAGTTCTCCCGGGACAGGGGTTGGTGGCTACACCTTC
>TRBV6-9|once|16|TRBJ2-2|.
CASSSTGRENTGELFF
TGTGCCAGCAGTTCTACGGGACGGGAGAACACCGGGGAGCTGTTTTTT
>TRBV5-5|.|16|TRBJ2-7|.
CASSLVDAGSSYEQYF
TGTGCCAGCAGCTTGGTAGATGCAGGGAGCTCCTACGAGCAGTACTTC
>TRBV7-9|.|11|TRBJ2-7|.
CASSPGYEQYF
TGTGCCAGCAGCCCCGGATACGAGCAGTACTTC
>TRBV4-2|few|15|TRBJ1-6|TRBD1
CASSPETGVGSPLHF
TGTGCCAGCAGCCCTGAAACAGGGGTGGGTTCACCCCTCCACTTT
>TRBV6-5|.|14|TRBJ2-1|.
CASSYRGLVNEQFF
TGTGCCAGCAGTTACCGGGGACTTGTCAATGAGCAGTTCTTC
>TRBV5-1|.|15|TRBJ2-7|.
CASSSRQGKFYEQYF
TGCGCCAGCAGCTCCCGGCAGGGAAAATTCTACGAGCAGTACTTC
>TRBV6-1|many|15|TRBJ1-2|TRBD1
CASRARTGEGYGYTF
TGTGCCAGCAGAGCCCGGACAGGGGAAGGTTATGGCTACACCTTC
>TRBV5-1|.|15|TRBJ2-7|.
CASSLVAGVFYEQYF
TGCGCCAGCAGCTTGGTGGCAGGGGTCTTCTACGAGCAGTACTTC
>TRBV4-1|.|14|TRBJ1-2|.
CASSQVVHGYGYTF
TGCGCCAGCAGCCAAGTCGTACACGGCTATGGCTACACCTTC
>TRBV28|.|12|TRBJ2-7|.
CASSTDRGEQYF
TGTGCCAGCAGTACAGACAGAGGCGAGCAGTACTTC
>TRBV10-2|.|16|TRBJ2-3|TRBD2
CASSESGASSTDTQYF
TGCGCCAGCAGTGAAAGCGGGGCTTCTAGCACAGATACGCAGTATTTT
>TRBV7-6|.|16|TRBJ1-5|.
CASSCTRRYSNQPQHF
TGTGCCAGCAGCTGTACCAGACGGTATAGCAATCAGCCCCAGCATTTT
>TRBV7-9|once|16|TRBJ2-2|TRBD1
CASSPDRGQGTGELFF
TGTGCCAGCAGCCCAGACAGGGGGCAGGGCACCGGGGAGCTGTTTTTT
>TRBV9|few|13|TRBJ2-3|.
CASSGYLTDTQYF
TGTGCCAGCAGCGGATACCTTACAGATACGCAGTATTTT
>TRBV4-1|few|13|TRBJ1-5|.
CASSHAGPQPQHF
TGCGCCAGCAGCCACGCCGGTCCCCAGCCCCAGCATTTT
>TRBV19|.|15|TRBJ2-3|.
CASSIGIGRMDTQYF
TGTGCCAGTAGTATAGGAATTGGGAGGATGGATACGCAGTATTTT
>TRBV15|once|17|TRBJ1-6|.
CATSRAGRHSYNSPLHF
TGTGCCACCAGCAGAGCGGGCAGACACTCCTATAATTCACCCCTCCACTTT
>TRBV2|once|11|TRBJ1-2|.
CASRWAPGYTF
TGTGCCAGCAGGTGGGCCCCCGGCTACACCTTC
>TRBV6-1|.|13|TRBJ2-7|.
CASRSDSIYEQYF
TGTGCCAGCAGGAGCGACAGTATCTACGAGCAGTACTTC
>TRBV12-5|.|13|TRBJ1-1|.
CASGLGGNTEAFF
TGTGCTAGTGGTTTGGGAGGGAACACTGAAGCTTTCTTT
>TRBV27|.|11|TRBJ1-2|.
CATRSQGGYTF
TGTGCCACCCGGTCCCAGGGAGGCTACACCTTC
>TRBV19|few|14|TRBJ2-5|TRBD1
CASSHETGEETQYF
TGTGCCAGTAGTCACGAGACAGGGGAGGAGACCCAGTACTTC
>TRBV7-9|.|17|TRBJ2-3|TRBD1
CASSLARDQGGTDTQYF
TGTGCCAGCAGCTTAGCCCGTGACCAGGGGGGCACAGATACGCAGTATTTT
>TRBV27|once|12|TRBJ1-6|.
CASSSDNSPLHF
TGTGCCAGCAGTTCAGATAATTCACCCCTCCACTTT
>TRBV27|.|13|TRBJ2-5|.
CASSIGRGETQYF
TGTGCCAGCAGTATCGGCCGTGGGGAGACCCAGTACTTC